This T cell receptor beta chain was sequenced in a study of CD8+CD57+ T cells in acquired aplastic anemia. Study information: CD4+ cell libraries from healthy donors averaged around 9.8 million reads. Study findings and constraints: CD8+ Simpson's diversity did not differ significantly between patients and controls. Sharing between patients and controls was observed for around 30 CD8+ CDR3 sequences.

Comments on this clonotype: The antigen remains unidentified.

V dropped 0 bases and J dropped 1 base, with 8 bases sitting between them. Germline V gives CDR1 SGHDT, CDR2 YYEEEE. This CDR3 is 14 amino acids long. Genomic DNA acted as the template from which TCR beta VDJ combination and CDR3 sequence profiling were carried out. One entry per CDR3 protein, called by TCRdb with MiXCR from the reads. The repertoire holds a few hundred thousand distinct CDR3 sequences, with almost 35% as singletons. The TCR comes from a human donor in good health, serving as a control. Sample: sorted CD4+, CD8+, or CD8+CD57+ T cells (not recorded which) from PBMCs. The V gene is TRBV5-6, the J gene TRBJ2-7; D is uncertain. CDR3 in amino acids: CASSLDPDSYEQYF. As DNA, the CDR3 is TGTGCCAGCAGCTTGGATCCGGATTCCTACGAGCAGTACTTC.